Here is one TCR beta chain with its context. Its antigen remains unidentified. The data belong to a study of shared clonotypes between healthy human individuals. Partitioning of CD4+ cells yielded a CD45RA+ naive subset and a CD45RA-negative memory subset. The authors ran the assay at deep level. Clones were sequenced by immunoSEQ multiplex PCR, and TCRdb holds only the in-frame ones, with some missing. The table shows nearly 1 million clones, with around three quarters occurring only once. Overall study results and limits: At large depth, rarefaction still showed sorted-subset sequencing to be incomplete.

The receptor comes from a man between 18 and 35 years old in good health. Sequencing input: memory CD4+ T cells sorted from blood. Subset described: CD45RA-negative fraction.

The CDR3 coding sequence is TGTGCCAGCAGCCCGGGACAGGGAAGCACAGATACGCAGTATTTT. Its translation is CASSPGQGSTDTQYF. This chain joins TRBV7-3 and TRBJ2-3; 9 bases are a match to TRBD1. Germline V gene lookup returns CDR1 SGHTA and CDR2 FQGTGA. The junction had 3 bases not matched to a gene; V was cut back by 5 bases and J by 0 bases. CDR3 size: 15 residues.